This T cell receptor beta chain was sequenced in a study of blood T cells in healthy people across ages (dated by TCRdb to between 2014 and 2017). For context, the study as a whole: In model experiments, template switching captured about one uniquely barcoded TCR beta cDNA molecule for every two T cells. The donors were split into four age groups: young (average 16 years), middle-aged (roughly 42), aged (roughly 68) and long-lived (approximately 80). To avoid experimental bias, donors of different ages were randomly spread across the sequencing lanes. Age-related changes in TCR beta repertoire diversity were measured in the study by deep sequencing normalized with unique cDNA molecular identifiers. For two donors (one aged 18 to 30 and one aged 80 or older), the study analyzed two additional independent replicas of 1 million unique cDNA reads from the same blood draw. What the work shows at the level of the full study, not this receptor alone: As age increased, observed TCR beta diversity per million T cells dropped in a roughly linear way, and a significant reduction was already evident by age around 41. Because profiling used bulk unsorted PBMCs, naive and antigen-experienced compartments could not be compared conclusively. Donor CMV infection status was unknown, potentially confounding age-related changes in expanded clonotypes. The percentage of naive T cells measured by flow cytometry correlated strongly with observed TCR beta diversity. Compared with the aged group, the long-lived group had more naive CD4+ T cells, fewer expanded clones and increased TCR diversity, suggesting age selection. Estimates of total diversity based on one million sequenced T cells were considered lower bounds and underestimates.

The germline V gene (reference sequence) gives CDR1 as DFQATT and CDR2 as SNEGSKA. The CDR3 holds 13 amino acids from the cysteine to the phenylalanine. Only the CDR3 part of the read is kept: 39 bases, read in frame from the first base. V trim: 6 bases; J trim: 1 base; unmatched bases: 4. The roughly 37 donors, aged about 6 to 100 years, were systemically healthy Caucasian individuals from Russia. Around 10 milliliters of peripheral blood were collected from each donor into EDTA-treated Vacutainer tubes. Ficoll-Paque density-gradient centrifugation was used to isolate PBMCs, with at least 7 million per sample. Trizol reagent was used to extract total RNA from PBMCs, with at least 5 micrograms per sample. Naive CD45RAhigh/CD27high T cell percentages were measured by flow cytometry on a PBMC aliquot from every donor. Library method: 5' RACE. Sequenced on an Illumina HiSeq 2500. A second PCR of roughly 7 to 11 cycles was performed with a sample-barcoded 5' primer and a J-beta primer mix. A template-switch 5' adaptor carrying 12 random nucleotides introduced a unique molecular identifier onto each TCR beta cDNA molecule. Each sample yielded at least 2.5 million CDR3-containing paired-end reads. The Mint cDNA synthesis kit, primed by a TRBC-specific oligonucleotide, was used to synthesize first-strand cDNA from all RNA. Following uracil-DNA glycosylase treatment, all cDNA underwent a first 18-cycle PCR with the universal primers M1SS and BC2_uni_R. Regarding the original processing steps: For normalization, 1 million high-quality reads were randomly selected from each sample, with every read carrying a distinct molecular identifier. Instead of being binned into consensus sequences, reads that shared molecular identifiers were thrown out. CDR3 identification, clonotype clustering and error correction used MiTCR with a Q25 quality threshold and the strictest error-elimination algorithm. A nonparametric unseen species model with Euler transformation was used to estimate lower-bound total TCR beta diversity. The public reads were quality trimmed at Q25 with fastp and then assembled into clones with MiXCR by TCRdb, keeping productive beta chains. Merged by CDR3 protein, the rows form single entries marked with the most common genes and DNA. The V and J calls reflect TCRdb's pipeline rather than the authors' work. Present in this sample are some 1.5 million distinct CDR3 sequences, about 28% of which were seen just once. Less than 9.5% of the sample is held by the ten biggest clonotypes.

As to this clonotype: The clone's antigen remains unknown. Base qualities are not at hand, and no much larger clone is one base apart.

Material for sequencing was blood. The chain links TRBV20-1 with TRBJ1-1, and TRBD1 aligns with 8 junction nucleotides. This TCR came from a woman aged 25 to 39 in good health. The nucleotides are TGCAGTGCAGCAGGGGGCGCGAACACTGAAGCTTTCTTT. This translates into CSAAGGANTEAFF.